A single TCR beta chain is shown here with its context. There are 14 residues in the CDR3. V shed 5 bases and J 4 bases; nucleotides not matched to a gene: 6. Germline V lookup: CDR1 MNHEY, CDR2 SMNVEV (reference sequence). One entry per CDR3 protein results from TCRdb running MiXCR on the RT-PCR reads. This table holds about 680,000 distinct CDR3 sequences, about 14% found once. The J gene is TRBJ1-1, the V gene TRBV27, with 8 nucleotides matching TRBD1. Sequencing was performed on memory CD4+ T cells from blood. The sequence derives from a female donor in good health, serving as a healthy control. CDR3 sequence: CASSTLTGGTEAFF. The CDR3 DNA is TGTGCCAGCAGTACCCTTACAGGGGGCACTGAAGCTTTCTTT.